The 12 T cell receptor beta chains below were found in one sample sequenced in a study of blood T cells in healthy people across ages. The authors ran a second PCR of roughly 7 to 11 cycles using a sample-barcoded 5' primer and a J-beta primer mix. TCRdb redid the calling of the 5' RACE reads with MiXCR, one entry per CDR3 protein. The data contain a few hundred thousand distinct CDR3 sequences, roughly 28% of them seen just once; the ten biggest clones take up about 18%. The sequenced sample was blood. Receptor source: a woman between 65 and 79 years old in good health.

The CDR3 region is CSAGRGGDYEQYF. The CDR3, as DNA: TGCAGTGCCGGGAGAGGTGGAGACTACGAGCAGTACTTC. This rearrangement joins TRBV20-1 to TRBJ2-1; possibly TRBD2 for D (6 bases). The J call may be mistaken, given a closer DNA end match to TRBJ2-7. Germline V lookup: CDR1 DFQATT, CDR2 SNEGSKA (reference sequence). CDR3 length equals 13 residues.

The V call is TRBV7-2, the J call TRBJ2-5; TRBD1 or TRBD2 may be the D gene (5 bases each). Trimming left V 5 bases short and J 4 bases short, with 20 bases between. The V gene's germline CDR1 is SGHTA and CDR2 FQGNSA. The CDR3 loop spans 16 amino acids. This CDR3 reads CASSPQPSGAGETQYF. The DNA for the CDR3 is TGTGCCAGCAGCCCCCAACCCTCCGGGGCGGGAGAGACCCAGTACTTC.

The CDR3, as DNA: TGCAGTGCAACCACAGAGTTGGGTCAGCCCCAGCATTTT. It translates to CSATTELGQPQHF. The rearrangement links TRBV20-1 to TRBJ1-5; unclear D gene. Trimming took 6 bases from V and 6 from J, leaving 15 bases between them. CDR1 and CDR2 from the germline V gene are DFQATT and SNEGSKA (reference sequence). The CDR3 is made up of 13 amino acids.

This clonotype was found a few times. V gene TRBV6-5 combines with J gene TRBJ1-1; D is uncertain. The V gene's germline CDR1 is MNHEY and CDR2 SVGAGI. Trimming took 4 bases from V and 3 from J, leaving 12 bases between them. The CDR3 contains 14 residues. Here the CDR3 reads CASSFTGSDTEAFF. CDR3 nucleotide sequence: TGTGCCAGCAGTTTCACCGGGAGCGACACTGAAGCTTTCTTT.

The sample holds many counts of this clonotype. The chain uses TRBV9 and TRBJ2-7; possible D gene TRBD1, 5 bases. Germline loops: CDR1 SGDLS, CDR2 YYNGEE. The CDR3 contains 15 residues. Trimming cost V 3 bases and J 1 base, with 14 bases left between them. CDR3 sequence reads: CASSATVSSSYEQYF. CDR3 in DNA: TGTGCCAGCAGCGCGACAGTTAGTTCATCCTACGAGCAGTACTTC.

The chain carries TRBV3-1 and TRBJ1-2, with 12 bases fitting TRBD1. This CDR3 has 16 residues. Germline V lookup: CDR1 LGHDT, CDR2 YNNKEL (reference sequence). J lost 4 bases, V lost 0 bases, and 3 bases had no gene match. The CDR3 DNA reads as TGTGCCAGCAGCCAAGATGTGGGACAGGGGGCCTATGGCTACACCTTC. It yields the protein CASSQDVGQGAYGYTF.

Here the CDR3 reads CASDTSGSSYNEQFF. In DNA form, the CDR3 reads TGCGCCAGCGATACTAGCGGGAGCTCCTACAATGAGCAGTTCTTC. V usage is TRBV5-1 and J usage is TRBJ2-1; 11 bases line up with TRBD2. V lost 7 bases to trimming and J lost 0 bases; unmatched junction nucleotides: 3. Germline V gene sequence: CDR1 SGHRS, CDR2 YFSETQ. The CDR3 is 15 residues long.

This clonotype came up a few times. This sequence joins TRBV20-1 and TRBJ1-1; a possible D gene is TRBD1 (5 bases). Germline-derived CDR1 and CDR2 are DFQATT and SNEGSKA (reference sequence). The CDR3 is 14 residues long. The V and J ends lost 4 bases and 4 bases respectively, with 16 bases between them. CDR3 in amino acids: CSAIRPLGTTEAFF. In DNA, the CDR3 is TGCAGTGCTATTCGGCCCCTTGGGACCACTGAAGCTTTCTTT.

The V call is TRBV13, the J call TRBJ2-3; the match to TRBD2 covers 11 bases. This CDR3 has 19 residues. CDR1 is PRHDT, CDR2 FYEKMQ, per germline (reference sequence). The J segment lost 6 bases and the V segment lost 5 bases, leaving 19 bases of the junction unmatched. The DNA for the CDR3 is TGTGCCAGCAGCCCAAGGGGGACTAGCGGAGTTACGAAACGGGATACGCAGTATTTT. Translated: CASSPRGTSGVTKRDTQYF.

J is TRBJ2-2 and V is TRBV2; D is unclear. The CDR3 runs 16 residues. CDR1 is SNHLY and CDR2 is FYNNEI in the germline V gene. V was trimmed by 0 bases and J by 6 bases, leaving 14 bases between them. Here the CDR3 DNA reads TGTGCCAGCAGTGAAGCCAGGACCTTCCCCCCCGGGGAGCTGTTTTTT. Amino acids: CASSEARTFPPGELFF.

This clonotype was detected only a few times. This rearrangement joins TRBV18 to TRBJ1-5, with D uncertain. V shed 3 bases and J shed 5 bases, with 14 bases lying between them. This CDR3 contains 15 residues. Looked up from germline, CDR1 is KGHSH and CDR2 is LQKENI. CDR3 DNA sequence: TGTGCCAGCTCACCGATCGCCGCTCCCGATCAGCCCCAGCATTTT. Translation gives CASSPIAAPDQPQHF.

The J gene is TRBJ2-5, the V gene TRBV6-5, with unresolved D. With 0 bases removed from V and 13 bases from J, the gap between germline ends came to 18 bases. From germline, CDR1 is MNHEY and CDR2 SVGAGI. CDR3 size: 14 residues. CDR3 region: CASSYSGRPTRWYF. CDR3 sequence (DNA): TGTGCCAGCAGTTACTCGGGCAGGCCTACACGCTGGTACTTC.